Listed below are T cell receptor beta chains from one sample, sequenced in a study of response to subunit inactivated influenza vaccine. In TCRdb, the RT-PCR reads were re-called with MiXCR into one record per CDR3 protein. Of over 650,000 distinct CDR3 sequences in the sample, roughly 18% were seen once. Material: PBMCs from blood, obtained around 5 days after vaccination. The receptors derive from a middle-aged man who received an inactivated influenza vaccine. The CDR3 runs from the conserved cysteine through the conserved F or W. The order of the fields is D gene, V gene, J gene, clone size, CDR3 protein, CDR3 DNA. The D gene is left open where the match is weak. Clone size is shown for a subset of rows, as once, few, many or a class of expanded clone.

D gene: -; V gene: TRBV20-1; J gene: TRBJ2-7; clone size: -; CDR3 protein: CSARRPGVVSYEQYF; CDR3 DNA: TGCAGTGCTAGGAGGCCGGGGGTTGTTTCCTACGAGCAGTACTTC
D gene: TRBD2; V gene: TRBV11-1; J gene: TRBJ2-1; clone size: -; CDR3 protein: CASSPYWRYGTSGSNEQFF; CDR3 DNA: TGTGCCAGCAGCCCTTATTGGCGATACGGGACTAGCGGGAGTAATGAGCAGTTCTTC
D gene: -; V gene: TRBV5-5; J gene: TRBJ1-2; clone size: few; CDR3 protein: CASSLEDFIRANYGYTF; CDR3 DNA: TGTGCCAGCAGCTTGGAGGATTTCATAAGAGCTAACTATGGCTACACCTTC
D gene: TRBD1; V gene: TRBV7-9; J gene: TRBJ1-4; clone size: -; CDR3 protein: CASSRGQGAREKLFF; CDR3 DNA: TGTGCCAGCAGCCGGGGACAGGGGGCTCGAGAAAAACTGTTTTTT
D gene: -; V gene: TRBV12-3/TRBV12-4; J gene: TRBJ1-3; clone size: -; CDR3 protein: CASSSGYSGTLLGSGNTIYF; CDR3 DNA: TGTGCCAGCAGTTCGGGATATTCCGGGACCCTCCTTGGTTCTGGAAACACCATATATTTT
D gene: TRBD1; V gene: TRBV7-2; J gene: TRBJ1-1; clone size: few; CDR3 protein: CASSNRGREAFF; CDR3 DNA: TGTGCCAGCAGCAACAGGGGGCGAGAAGCTTTCTTT
D gene: -; V gene: TRBV4-3; J gene: TRBJ1-1; clone size: -; CDR3 protein: CASSQDPWGTQESFF; CDR3 DNA: TGCGCCAGCAGCCAGGATCCTTGGGGAACACAGGAATCTTTCTTT
D gene: TRBD1; V gene: TRBV7-2; J gene: TRBJ2-2; clone size: few; CDR3 protein: CASSLATGGELFF; CDR3 DNA: TGTGCCAGCAGCTTAGCGACAGGGGGGGAGCTGTTTTTT
D gene: -; V gene: TRBV27; J gene: TRBJ1-2; clone size: few; CDR3 protein: CASSFAGQLYGYTF; CDR3 DNA: TGTGCCAGCAGTTTCGCCGGACAGCTATATGGCTACACCTTC
D gene: -; V gene: TRBV15; J gene: TRBJ2-1; clone size: few; CDR3 protein: CATSVRGNEQFF; CDR3 DNA: TGTGCCACCAGCGTACGAGGGAATGAGCAGTTCTTC
D gene: TRBD1; V gene: TRBV20-1; J gene: TRBJ2-7; clone size: -; CDR3 protein: CTASPGTVPYEQYF; CDR3 DNA: TGCACTGCTAGTCCTGGGACAGTCCCCTACGAGCAGTACTTC
D gene: TRBD2; V gene: TRBV28; J gene: TRBJ2-7; clone size: -; CDR3 protein: CASSPSGIIESGKF; CDR3 DNA: TGTGCCAGCAGTCCTAGCGGGATTATAGAGAGTGGAAAATTC
D gene: -; V gene: TRBV5-4; J gene: TRBJ2-5; clone size: -; CDR3 protein: CAYGGDQRETQYF; CDR3 DNA: TGTGCCTACGGAGGGGACCAGCGAGAGACCCAGTACTTC
D gene: -; V gene: TRBV24-1; J gene: TRBJ2-3; clone size: -; CDR3 protein: CATEDHTDTQYF; CDR3 DNA: TGTGCCACCGAGGACCACACAGATACGCAGTATTTT
D gene: TRBD1; V gene: TRBV5-6; J gene: TRBJ2-7; clone size: -; CDR3 protein: CASSWGTASSYEQYF; CDR3 DNA: TGTGCCAGCAGCTGGGGGACAGCCAGCTCCTACGAGCAGTACTTC
D gene: TRBD1; V gene: TRBV20-1; J gene: TRBJ2-6; clone size: -; CDR3 protein: CSARRTGDLLGANVLTF; CDR3 DNA: TGCAGTGCTCGACGGACAGGGGACCTTCTGGGGGCCAACGTCCTGACTTTC
D gene: -; V gene: TRBV27; J gene: TRBJ2-5; clone size: many; CDR3 protein: CASSLSARGTQYF; CDR3 DNA: TGTGCCAGCAGTTTATCGGCAAGGGGGACCCAGTACTTC
D gene: -; V gene: TRBV27; J gene: TRBJ2-5; clone size: -; CDR3 protein: CASSFQLGRETQYF; CDR3 DNA: TGTGCCAGCAGTTTTCAGTTGGGTAGAGAGACCCAGTACTTC
D gene: -; V gene: TRBV29-1; J gene: TRBJ2-5; clone size: -; CDR3 protein: CSVGRPRGETQYF; CDR3 DNA: TGCAGCGTTGGACGTCCCCGGGGAGAGACCCAGTACTTC
D gene: -; V gene: TRBV7-2; J gene: TRBJ1-3; clone size: few; CDR3 protein: CASSLALLRGAGNTIYF; CDR3 DNA: TGTGCCAGCAGCTTAGCGCTATTGAGAGGGGCTGGAAACACCATATATTTT
D gene: TRBD1; V gene: TRBV7-6; J gene: TRBJ2-5; clone size: -; CDR3 protein: CASSLGVGGDGETQYF; CDR3 DNA: TGTGCCAGCAGCTTAGGGGTAGGGGGCGATGGGGAGACCCAGTACTTC
D gene: TRBD1; V gene: TRBV6-1; J gene: TRBJ2-7; clone size: -; CDR3 protein: CASSDGPGQGAHEQYF; CDR3 DNA: TGTGCCAGCAGTGATGGTCCGGGACAGGGAGCCCACGAGCAGTACTTC
D gene: -; V gene: TRBV6-1; J gene: TRBJ2-7; clone size: many; CDR3 protein: CATERWQGGHEQYF; CDR3 DNA: TGTGCCACAGAACGTTGGCAGGGGGGGCACGAGCAGTACTTC
D gene: TRBD1; V gene: TRBV6-2/TRBV6-3; J gene: TRBJ1-1; clone size: -; CDR3 protein: CASSRLGQGGTEAFF; CDR3 DNA: TGTGCCAGCAGTCGACTTGGACAGGGTGGAACTGAAGCTTTCTTT
D gene: -; V gene: TRBV6-1; J gene: TRBJ1-2; clone size: few; CDR3 protein: CASSESGKRGYGYTF; CDR3 DNA: TGTGCCAGCAGCGAATCAGGGAAAAGGGGCTATGGCTACACCTTC
D gene: -; V gene: TRBV11-2; J gene: TRBJ2-1; clone size: few; CDR3 protein: CASSLLTDYNEQFF; CDR3 DNA: TGTGCCAGCAGCCTCTTGACGGACTACAATGAGCAGTTCTTC
D gene: -; V gene: TRBV20-1; J gene: TRBJ2-5; clone size: -; CDR3 protein: CSARKWVMVPLPPETQYF; CDR3 DNA: TGCAGTGCGAGAAAGTGGGTCATGGTCCCCTTACCCCCAGAGACCCAGTACTTC
D gene: TRBD1; V gene: TRBV6-1; J gene: TRBJ2-1; clone size: few; CDR3 protein: CASSHRDRNNEQFF; CDR3 DNA: TGTGCCAGCAGCCACCGGGACAGAAACAATGAGCAGTTCTTC
D gene: TRBD2; V gene: TRBV12-3/TRBV12-4; J gene: TRBJ2-7; clone size: -; CDR3 protein: CASTKAGGPHEQYF; CDR3 DNA: TGTGCCAGCACAAAAGCGGGGGGGCCCCACGAGCAGTACTTC
D gene: -; V gene: TRBV10-3; J gene: TRBJ2-3; clone size: few; CDR3 protein: CAISELRTDTQYF; CDR3 DNA: TGTGCCATCAGTGAACTGCGCACAGATACGCAGTATTTT
D gene: TRBD2; V gene: TRBV7-2; J gene: TRBJ2-7; clone size: few; CDR3 protein: CASSLRGGRDYEQYF; CDR3 DNA: TGTGCCAGCAGCCTGCGGGGGGGGAGAGACTACGAGCAGTACTTC
D gene: -; V gene: TRBV7-8; J gene: TRBJ1-4; clone size: -; CDR3 protein: CASSKSGLWEIATNEKLFF; CDR3 DNA: TGTGCCAGCAGCAAATCCGGGCTCTGGGAAATAGCAACTAATGAAAAACTGTTTTTT
D gene: -; V gene: TRBV11-2; J gene: TRBJ2-2; clone size: -; CDR3 protein: CASSRDPTPIRELFF; CDR3 DNA: TGTGCCAGCAGCCGTGACCCGACTCCCATCCGGGAGCTGTTTTTT
D gene: TRBD2; V gene: TRBV10-1; J gene: TRBJ2-7; clone size: -; CDR3 protein: CASIRPEGLTYEQYF; CDR3 DNA: TGCGCCAGCATCCGACCTGAGGGACTAACCTACGAGCAGTACTTC
D gene: -; V gene: TRBV4-3; J gene: TRBJ2-2; clone size: few; CDR3 protein: CASSQDWGAGELFF; CDR3 DNA: TGCGCCAGCAGCCAAGATTGGGGGGCCGGGGAGCTGTTTTTT